This passage covers 21 T cell receptor beta chains from one sample sequenced in a study of shared clonotypes between healthy human individuals. Sequencing used immunoSEQ multiplex PCR; TCRdb keeps in-frame clones, though not all of them. The sample holds 2 million to 3 million clones, more than 85% seen once. Input material: naive CD4+ T cells from PBMCs. Subset here: CD45RA+ positively selected. The receptors shown here come from a man aged 18 to 35 in good health. Some clones in this sample may be carry-over from other donors' samples.

The chain is built from TRBV27 and TRBJ2-7; 10 positions agree with TRBD2. CDR1 and CDR2 (germline): MNHEY, SMNVEV (reference sequence). The CDR3 is made up of 16 amino acids. V lost 3 bases, J lost 3 bases, and 8 bases stayed unmatched. The CDR3 sequence is CASSLRTSGAYYEQYF. CDR3 coding DNA: TGTGCCAGCAGTTTGAGGACTAGCGGCGCGTACTACGAGCAGTACTTC.

Remarks on this clone: Other nucleotide sequences in the sample specify the same CDR3. The chain employs TRBV14 and TRBJ2-7; D unresolved. V was trimmed by 1 base and J by 3 bases, leaving 1 base between them. The CDR3 length is 11 residues. CDR1 is SGHDN and CDR2 is FVKESK in the germline V gene. CDR3 sequence: CASSQGYEQYF. The CDR3 DNA sequence: TGTGCCAGCAGCCAAGGCTACGAGCAGTACTTC.

This clone was seen only once. This chain connects TRBV5-6 to TRBJ2-3; 7 bases agree with TRBD2. The germline V gene encodes CDR1 SGHDT and CDR2 YYEEEE. The CDR3 has 15 amino acids. Trimming at V came to 4 bases and at J to 5 bases, leaving 10 bases not matched to a gene. The CDR3 here is CASSVLPSGQDTQYF. DNA of the CDR3: TGTGCCAGCAGCGTACTACCTAGCGGACAAGATACGCAGTATTTT.

This clone was detected only once. In the same sample, other DNA sequences code for this CDR3. The V and J genes are TRBV5-1 and TRBJ1-5, with D unresolved. Germline V lookup: CDR1 SGHRS, CDR2 YFSETQ. The germline V and J ends were trimmed by 0 bases and 2 bases, with 9 bases remaining between them. This CDR3 spans 15 amino acids. The CDR3 DNA sequence: TGCGCCAGCAGCTTGGACCCCGGCGGCAATCAGCCCCAGCATTTT. Translated, it gives CASSLDPGGNQPQHF.

The rearrangement uses TRBV28 and TRBJ1-5; D remains unclear. V was shortened by 7 bases and J by 4 bases, with 20 bases between the two germline ends. CDR1 is MDHEN and CDR2 is SYDVKM in the germline V gene. CDR3 size: 16 residues. The CDR3 reads CASTPLWALGNQPQHF. The CDR3 DNA is TGTGCCAGCACCCCCCTCTGGGCCCTGGGGAATCAGCCCCAGCATTTT.

This chain joins TRBV9 and TRBJ2-3; TRBD2 agrees at 12 bases. CDR3 size: 16 residues. V was pared by 1 base and J by 6 bases, with 6 bases of the junction left unmatched. The germline gives CDR1 SGDLS, CDR2 YYNGEE. DNA of the CDR3: TGTGCCAGCAGCGTAAGACTAGCGGGAGCAGGGGATACGCAGTATTTT. This sequence encodes CASSVRLAGAGDTQYF.

Turning to this clone: This sample includes further DNA sequences coding for the same CDR3. This rearrangement joins TRBV28 to TRBJ1-1, with unresolved D. Looked up from germline, CDR1 is MDHEN and CDR2 is SYDVKM. V was shortened by 5 bases and J by 5 bases, with 6 bases between the two germline ends. The CDR3 has 11 residues. The CDR3 bases are TGTGCCAGCAGTCTTCGGACTGAAGCTTTCTTT. It yields the protein CASSLRTEAFF.

This CDR3 is CASSEHRGLGEKLFF. CDR3 coding DNA: TGTGCCAGCAGTGAGCACAGGGGTTTGGGGGAAAAACTGTTTTTT. This chain connects TRBV28 to TRBJ1-4, with TRBD1 matching over 7 bases. This CDR3 spans 15 amino acids. With 5 bases clipped from V and 8 bases from J, the junction kept 11 bases outside the gene matches. Germline loops: CDR1 MDHEN, CDR2 SYDVKM.

This rearrangement joins TRBV6-5 to TRBJ2-7; 7 bases fit TRBD2. The germline CDR1 and CDR2 sequences are MNHEY and SVGAGI. This CDR3 region has 15 residues. V lost 8 bases, J lost 5 bases, and 15 bases stayed unmatched. The CDR3 sequence: CASRNPLAALNEQYF. For the CDR3, the DNA is TGTGCCAGCCGAAACCCCCTAGCGGCCCTTAACGAGCAGTACTTC.

This clone was counted a single time. The gene calls are TRBV6-1 and TRBJ2-5; D is ambiguous. The CDR3 has 11 residues. Germline V lookup: CDR1 MNHNS, CDR2 SASEGT. Trimming took off 3 bases at V and 9 bases at J, with 8 bases between the two ends. CDR3 amino acids: CASSEFGSQYF. The CDR3 DNA follows: TGTGCCAGCAGTGAGTTCGGATCCCAGTACTTC.

A remark on this clone: The identical CDR3 is also encoded by other nucleotide sequences in the sample. V gene TRBV18 combines with J gene TRBJ1-3; no reliable D call. Trimming stripped 3 bases from V and 1 base from J, with 10 bases between. This CDR3 region has 15 residues. Germline CDR1 KGHSH, CDR2 LQKENI. The CDR3 coding sequence is TGTGCCAGCTCACCCGGGAGGGATTCTGGAAACACCATATATTTT. Translated: CASSPGRDSGNTIYF.

In its sample, this clone was seen a few times. The V call is TRBV10-3, the J call TRBJ1-1, with D possibly TRBD1 on 6 matching bases. V was shortened by 0 bases and J by 8 bases, with 13 bases between the two germline ends. This CDR3 contains 14 residues. The germline gives CDR1 ENHRY, CDR2 SYGVKD. The CDR3 region has the DNA TGTGCCATCAGTGAGTCCATTAGGACAGACGAAGCTTTCTTT. This encodes CAISESIRTDEAFF.

The V and J genes are TRBV6-1 and TRBJ2-7, with D unclear. Trimming pared 5 bases from V and 3 bases from J, leaving 5 bases between. CDR1 and CDR2 from the germline V gene are MNHNS and SASEGT. The CDR3 is made up of 11 amino acids. DNA for the CDR3: TGTGCCAGCAGTACGGACTACGAGCAGTACTTC. This sequence encodes CASSTDYEQYF.

This clone has only one observation. This sequence joins TRBV27 and TRBJ2-1; TRBD2 is a possible D gene (6 bases). V dropped 6 bases and J dropped 1 base, with 13 bases sitting between them. The CDR3 consists of 15 residues. The germline V gene has CDR1 MNHEY and CDR2 SMNVEV (reference sequence). In DNA, the CDR3 is TGTGCCAGCAGCCGCCCAGGGAGGTCCTACAATGAGCAGTTCTTC. Translated, it gives CASSRPGRSYNEQFF.

This rearrangement joins TRBV7-3 to TRBJ2-2; the match to TRBD1 covers 7 bases. J gave up 7 bases and V 4 bases, and 3 bases lay outside the gene matches. The length of the CDR3 is 13 residues. Germline V gene data show CDR1 as SGHTA and CDR2 as FQGTGA. This CDR3 reads CASSSQGNGELFF. For the CDR3, the DNA is TGTGCCAGCAGCTCACAGGGGAACGGGGAGCTGTTTTTT. Based on the CDR3 plus reference TRBV7-3 and TRBJ2-2, the full variable domain is GAGVSQTPSNKVTEKGKYVELRCDPISGHTALYWYRQSLGQGPEFLIYFQGTGAADDSGLPNDRFFAVRPEGSVSTLKIQRTERGDSAVYLCASSSQGNGELFFGEGSRLTVL.

For this clone: Mismatch with germline at one junction end may stem from a read error. J is TRBJ1-2 and V is TRBV5-4, with D perhaps TRBD1 (6 bases). The CDR3 totals 12 residues. CDR1 is SGHNT and CDR2 is YYREEE in the germline V gene (reference sequence). DNA of the CDR3: TGTGCCAGCAGCTTTGGAGACAGGTTACTCCAATTC. Protein product: CASSFGDRLLQF.

The V gene is TRBV5-5, the J gene TRBJ2-7; D gene uncertain. CDR3 length: 12 residues. Germline assignment: CDR1 SGHKS and CDR2 YYEKEE (reference sequence). V lost 1 base and J lost 3, with 5 bases in between. The chain's CDR3 is CASSLWDYEQYF. In nucleotides, the CDR3 is TGTGCCAGCAGCTTGTGGGACTACGAGCAGTACTTC.

V is TRBV5-4 and J is TRBJ2-7, with 7 bases matching TRBD1. After removal of 4 bases from V and 5 bases from J, the junction contained 9 bases not matched to a gene. Germline V CDR1 and CDR2: SGHNT, YYREEE (reference sequence). The CDR3 runs 14 residues. The DNA of the CDR3 is TGTGCCAGCAGCCCGCCGTCCGACAGGGACGAGCAGTACTTC. Translated: CASSPPSDRDEQYF.

This chain uses TRBV28 with TRBJ1-5; tentatively, D is TRBD1 (5 bases). The CDR3 is 15 amino acids. The germline gives CDR1 MDHEN, CDR2 SYDVKM. Between the trimmed V and J ends, which lost 3 bases and 5 bases, there was a span of 14 bases. The CDR3 spells CASSLLRGGYQPQHF. The CDR3 DNA reads TGTGCCAGCAGTTTGCTACGGGGGGGGTATCAGCCCCAGCATTTT.

This rearrangement joins TRBV6-6 to TRBJ2-3, with 7 nucleotides matching TRBD2. The V segment lost 7 bases and the J segment 0 bases; nucleotides outside the gene matches: 4. This CDR3 has 14 amino acids. CDR1 and CDR2 from the germline V gene are MNHNY and SVGAGI (reference sequence). The CDR3 protein is CASTSGGSTDTQYF. In DNA form, the CDR3 reads TGTGCCAGCACATCGGGAGGTAGCACAGATACGCAGTATTTT.

This clone was detected only a few times. The chain uses TRBV4-1 and TRBJ1-1; D possibly corresponds to TRBD1 (6 bases). V was shortened by 2 bases and J by 6 bases, with 13 bases between the two germline ends. The CDR3 loop spans 14 amino acids. Germline V lookup: CDR1 MGHRA, CDR2 YSYEKL. The CDR3 loop is CASSQPLTGPEAFF. CDR3 bases: TGCGCCAGCAGCCAACCTCTAACAGGGCCTGAAGCTTTCTTT.